These T cell receptor beta chains were read from a single sample in a study of blood T cell repertoires in COVID-19. TCRdb's table, derived via immunoSEQ multiplex PCR, lists solely in-frame clones and lacks some. The table lists 450,000 or so clones, 85% to 90% of them singletons, with more than 0.7% in the top ten. Source material: peripheral blood. The origin of the receptors is a man younger than 35 with COVID-19, enrolled during active disease. CDR3s include the opening cysteine and the closing phenylalanine or tryptophan. D genes are given only for firm matches. Clone size is not always given. Where it is, it says once, few, many or a class for expanded clones.

d_call,j_call,clone_size,v_call,cdr3_nt,cdr3_aa
.,TRBJ2-1,.,TRBV15,TGTGCCACCAGCAGAGATAGAGCCGCCAATGAGCAGTTCTTC,CATSRDRAANEQFF
.,TRBJ2-5,once,TRBV4-1,TGCGCCAGCAGCCAAGTACGATCCGGACACCGCAACCAAGAGACCCAGTACTTC,CASSQVRSGHRNQETQYF
TRBD2,TRBJ2-2,.,TRBV10-2,TGCGCCAGCTCGACTAGCGGTTGGGCCACCGGGGAGCTGTTTTTT,CASSTSGWATGELFF
.,TRBJ2-7,.,TRBV5-5,TGTGCCAGCAGCTTGGTTTACAGTGTAACCTACGAGCAGTACTTC,CASSLVYSVTYEQYF
TRBD1,TRBJ1-3,.,TRBV6-6,TGTGCCAGCAGTTACTCCGCCGGACAGGGAGGAAACACCATATATTTT,CASSYSAGQGGNTIYF
TRBD1,TRBJ2-3,.,TRBV6-5,TGTGCCAGCAGTCCCGACAGGGGGAAAGATACGCAGTATTTT,CASSPDRGKDTQYF
.,TRBJ2-5,.,TRBV2,TGTGCCAGCAAGGACAGACAAGAGACCCAGTACTTC,CASKDRQETQYF
TRBD1,TRBJ1-1,.,TRBV5-4,TGTGCCAGCAGCTTGGGGACAGGTGGTAACACTGAAGCTTTCTTT,CASSLGTGGNTEAFF
TRBD2,TRBJ2-2,.,TRBV2,TGTGCCAGCAGGCCTGTAGCGGGAGCGAACACCGGGGAGCTGTTTTTT,CASRPVAGANTGELFF
TRBD2,TRBJ2-1,.,TRBV19,TGTGCCAGTGGGAGTCTAGCGGAGGGCTCCAATGAGCAGTTCTTC,CASGSLAEGSNEQFF
TRBD1,TRBJ1-1,.,TRBV19,TGTGCCAGTAGTCCCGACAGGGTATTGGAAAAAGCTTTCTTT,CASSPDRVLEKAFF
TRBD1,TRBJ1-4,once,TRBV24-1,TGTGCCACCAGTGACCCGGGACAGGGGGCTAGTAATGAAAAACTGTTTTTT,CATSDPGQGASNEKLFF
TRBD1,TRBJ2-1,.,TRBV7-9,TGTGCCAGCAGCGGACCAGGGGGCCCATACAATGAGCAGTTCTTC,CASSGPGGPYNEQFF
.,TRBJ1-1,.,TRBV24-1,TGTGCCACCCCCTCACAGGGCGGTGACACTGAAGCTTTCTTT,CATPSQGGDTEAFF
TRBD1,TRBJ2-5,.,TRBV5-1,TGCGCCAGCAGCGTACAGGGGACCCAAGAGACCCAGTACTTC,CASSVQGTQETQYF
TRBD2,TRBJ2-1,.,TRBV24-1,TGTGCCACCAGTGACCCGACTAGCGTAAGTGAGCAGTTCTTC,CATSDPTSVSEQFF
.,TRBJ2-5,.,TRBV6-2/TRBV6-3,TGTGCCAGCAGCTCAACGGGGGTTCTTATGGAGACCCAGTACTTC,CASSSTGVLMETQYF
TRBD2,TRBJ2-7,.,TRBV30,TGTGCCTGGAGTGGTGGACTAGCGGGTCTCGCCCGGGAGCAGTACTTC,CAWSGGLAGLAREQYF
.,TRBJ1-4,.,TRBV7-6,TGTGCCAGCAGCTTAGAGCCGGGATTTAATGAAAAACTGTTTTTT,CASSLEPGFNEKLFF
.,TRBJ2-3,.,TRBV27,TGTGCCAGCAGTTTATGGGGGCGAAGGACAGATACGCAGTATTTT,CASSLWGRRTDTQYF
.,TRBJ1-6,.,TRBV2,TGTGCCAGTACCGCGGGCCCCTATAATTCACCCCTCCACTTT,CASTAGPYNSPLHF
.,TRBJ1-2,.,TRBV11-2,TGTGCCAGCAGCTTACTCCAGGGCCAAAATAATTATGGCTACACCTTC,CASSLLQGQNNYGYTF
.,TRBJ2-3,.,TRBV9,TGTGCCAGCAGCGGACGGAGGGGGCAGGCAGATACGCAGTATTTT,CASSGRRGQADTQYF
TRBD1,TRBJ2-7,.,TRBV5-1,TGCGCCAGCAGCTTGGAAGGACAGGGGGCTGGCGAGCAGTACTTC,CASSLEGQGAGEQYF
.,TRBJ1-2,.,TRBV6-5,TGTGCCAGCAGTTCCAGAGGGGGGGAAGGCTACACCTTC,CASSSRGGEGYTF
.,TRBJ2-1,.,TRBV4-1,TGCGCCAGCAGCCAAGTGGTGCAGGGGTTGGGCGAGCAGTTCTTC,CASSQVVQGLGEQFF
TRBD1,TRBJ1-2,once,TRBV6-6,TGTGCCAGCAGCGATCCGGGACAGGGTTACTATGGCTACACCTTC,CASSDPGQGYYGYTF
TRBD1,TRBJ2-2,.,TRBV2,TGTGCCAGCAGAGGGACAGTTAACACCGGGGAGCTGTTTTTT,CASRGTVNTGELFF
TRBD1,TRBJ2-7,.,TRBV27,TGTGCCAGCAGGCGAGGGACAGGGGCCTACGAGCAGTACTTC,CASRRGTGAYEQYF
TRBD1,TRBJ1-1,.,TRBV4-1,TGCGCCAGCAGCCAAGGGGACAGGGGTGGGGAAGCTTTCTTT,CASSQGDRGGEAFF
.,TRBJ2-7,.,TRBV3-1/TRBV3-2,TGTGCCAGCAGCCAAAACTTCTACGAGCAGTACTTC,CASSQNFYEQYF
.,TRBJ2-1,.,TRBV6-1,TGTGCCAGCGGAACTAGCAGCCATGAGCAGTTCTTC,CASGTSSHEQFF
.,TRBJ2-4,.,TRBV21-1,TGTGCCAGCAGCAATCGACAGGGTCAGCTAACCAAAAACATTCAGTACTTC,CASSNRQGQLTKNIQYF
TRBD2,TRBJ2-2,.,TRBV10-3,TGTGCCATCAATTCACTAGCGGATAACACCGGGGAGCTGTTTTTT,CAINSLADNTGELFF
.,TRBJ2-1,.,TRBV6-5,TGTGCCAGCAGCGCTAGCCGATTGGGCAATGAGCAGTTCTTC,CASSASRLGNEQFF
TRBD1,TRBJ2-7,.,TRBV6-1,TGTGCCAGCAGTGAATCCCAATTGACAGGGTCCTACGAGCAGTACTTC,CASSESQLTGSYEQYF
.,TRBJ2-3,.,TRBV7-2,TGTGCCAGCAGCTTAGGGGTCAACCGGGGCACAGATACGCAGTATTTT,CASSLGVNRGTDTQYF
.,TRBJ1-1,once,TRBV15,TGTGCCACCAGCAGAGATCGGGAAGGGAGAAACACTGAAGCTTTCTTT,CATSRDREGRNTEAFF
.,TRBJ1-4,.,TRBV7-9,TGTGCCAGCAGCCCCGTCCAAGGGGTACAGACTAATGAAAAACTGTTTTTT,CASSPVQGVQTNEKLFF